This T cell receptor (beta chain) was sequenced for a study of cytomegalovirus exposure and HLA in healthy donors. Study outcomes and limitations: In a later analysis, V- and J-gene trimming of beta chains associated with a DCLRE1C missense variant, replicated independently. Several top significant clusters appeared, in a later analysis, to be linked to common viral pathogens. It was assumed in the presence/absence analyses that sequencing depth was roughly uniform across donors. A later look showed TCR association rates differing by HLA locus, highest for DRB1 and lowest for HLA-C.

In the PCR, 60 Vbeta and 13 Jbeta primers were used. Repertoires were generated with immunoSEQ multiplex PCR, while TCRdb's copy carries only in-frame clones and drops some. In the table there are fewer than 150,000 clones, about 68% of which are singletons. Of note for this clone: Its antigen remains unknown.

V was shortened by 0 bases and J by 1 base, with 10 bases between the two germline ends. The CDR3 extends over 15 amino acids. CDR1 SGHDT and CDR2 YYEEEE come from the germline V gene. The material sequenced was PBMCs. This TCR was sampled from a woman aged 45-65 years in good health and CMV-seropositive. This chain joins TRBV5-6 and TRBJ1-2; a weak D match, TRBD1 (6 bases). The CDR3 sequence: CASSLGQGINYGYTF. CDR3 bases: TGTGCCAGCAGCTTGGGTCAGGGGATTAACTATGGCTACACCTTC.